Following are 24 T cell receptor beta chains from one sample sequenced in a study of cytomegalovirus exposure and HLA in healthy donors. It was with 60 Vbeta and 13 Jbeta primers that the PCR ran. The method was immunoSEQ multiplex PCR; TCRdb's version includes in-frame clones alone and lacks a portion of them. The sample consists of more than 150,000 clones, 70% to 80% of them appearing once. Source material: PBMCs. Receptors were obtained from a man aged 40-50 years in good health and CMV-seronegative.

The genes are TRBV29-1 and TRBJ1-2; D might be TRBD1 (5 bases). Germline-derived CDR1 and CDR2 are SQVTM and ANQGSEA. This CDR3 contains 14 residues. The ends were cut back, 4 bases at V and 4 bases at J, with 16 bases in the middle. CDR3 bases: TGCAGCGTTGGGGGCCAGCCCTCCGGCTATGGCTACACCTTC. Its translation: CSVGGQPSGYGYTF.

This chain links TRBV20-1 with TRBJ2-7; D is ambiguous. V was shortened by 5 bases and J by 5 bases, with 7 bases between the two germline ends. The V gene's germline CDR1 is DFQATT and CDR2 SNEGSKA (reference sequence). The CDR3 has 10 residues. This chain's CDR3 is CSAWRHEQYV. The CDR3 coding sequence is TGCAGTGCTTGGCGACACGAGCAGTACGTC.

This rearrangement joins TRBV30 to TRBJ1-3, with 9 bases that match TRBD1. The germline CDR1 and CDR2 sequences are GTSNPN and SVGIG (reference sequence). This CDR3 comprises 17 residues. V lost 6 bases, J lost 4 bases, and 16 bases stayed unmatched. The CDR3 nucleotides read TGTGCCTGCAGATCCGGGACAGGGCTTCTGTGGGGAAACACCATATATTTT. The encoded protein is CACRSGTGLLWGNTIYF.

Notes on this clone: The junction differs from germline at one of its ends, possibly a read error. This sequence joins TRBV14 and TRBJ2-5; D call uncertain. This CDR3 has 13 residues. Germline V CDR1 and CDR2: SGHDN, FVKESK. The CDR3 coding sequence is TGTGCCAGCAGCCAATGGAGAGAAGAGGCCCAGTACTTC. It yields the protein CASSQWREEAQYF.

V usage is TRBV9 and J usage is TRBJ2-2, with a tentative D call TRBD2 (6 bases). The V gene's germline CDR1 is SGDLS and CDR2 YYNGEE. Deletions cut 0 bases from V and 5 bases from J, with 11 bases between. The CDR3 spans 15 residues. The CDR3, as DNA: TGTGCCAGCAGCGTAGATGAGGGACTTACCGGGGAGCTGTTTTTT. Translated, it gives CASSVDEGLTGELFF.

The rearrangement uses TRBV4-1 and TRBJ2-7; 7 bases fit TRBD2. The CDR3 spans 14 residues. V was clipped by 5 bases and J by 6 bases; unmatched bases: 10. Germline V CDR1 and CDR2: MGHRA, YSYEKL. CDR3 sequence (DNA): TGCGCCAGCAGCTCAGGGAGCGGGAAGGGCGAGCAGTACTTC. It yields the protein CASSSGSGKGEQYF.

DNA for the CDR3: TGTGCCAGCAGCCTATGGCCAGGACAGGGGGCAGTCTATGGCTACACCTTC. Translation gives CASSLWPGQGAVYGYTF. V is TRBV5-8 and J is TRBJ1-2; TRBD1 matches 11 bases. The germline V gene has CDR1 SGHTS and CDR2 YDEGEE. The V segment lost 4 bases and the J segment 4 bases; nucleotides outside the gene matches: 12. The CDR3 consists of 17 residues.

The gene calls are TRBV27 and TRBJ2-3; D remains unclear. Per germline, CDR1 MNHEY and CDR2 SMNVEV (reference sequence). This CDR3 region has 12 residues. V was clipped by 2 bases and J by 3 bases, with 3 bases between them. The DNA of the CDR3 is TGTGCCAGCAGTTTACGTACAGATACGCAGTATTTT. Protein product: CASSLRTDTQYF.

This clone was found a few times. CDR3 sequence (DNA): TGTGCCAGCAGCTTAGGCGGGAGTTGGGGAGATACGCAGTATTTT. It yields the protein CASSLGGSWGDTQYF. This chain joins TRBV7-3 and TRBJ2-3; 7 positions match TRBD2. Trimming took 2 bases from V and 5 from J; bases not matched to a gene: 7. This CDR3 comprises 15 residues. Germline-derived CDR1 and CDR2 are SGHTA and FQGTGA.

The chain carries TRBV29-1 and TRBJ1-2, with 12 bases fitting TRBD1. The CDR3 runs to 15 residues. Germline assignment: CDR1 SQVTM and CDR2 ANQGSEA. Losses at the gene ends were 1 base for V and 8 bases for J; bases not matched to a gene: 8. DNA of the CDR3: TGCAGCGTTGAAGTCCCGGGGACAGGGGGCTGGGGCTACACCTTC. Its translation: CSVEVPGTGGWGYTF. The variable domain in full, completed from reference TRBV29-1 and TRBJ1-2, reads SAVISQKPSRDICQRGTSLTIQCQVDSQVTMMFWYRQQPGQSLTLIATANQGSEATYESGFVIDKFPISRPNLTFSTLTVSNMSPEDSSIYLCSVEVPGTGGWGYTFGSGTRLTVV.

This clone turned up a few times. The chain couples TRBV5-6 to TRBJ2-7; 7 bases are a match to TRBD1. The trim removed 0 bases at V and 5 bases at J, leaving 5 bases unmatched. Germline-derived CDR1 and CDR2 are SGHDT and YYEEEE. The CDR3 loop spans 14 amino acids. DNA for the CDR3: TGTGCCAGCAGCTTGGACAGGGGCAGGAACGAGCAGTACTTC. The encoded protein is CASSLDRGRNEQYF.

This chain uses TRBV28 with TRBJ1-4; 10 bases align to TRBD1. V was clipped by 3 bases and J by 7 bases; unmatched bases: 5. The CDR3 totals 15 residues. In germline, CDR1 is MDHEN, CDR2 SYDVKM. In DNA form, the CDR3 reads TGTGCCAGCAGTTTCGGGACAGGGGAAACTGAAAAACTGTTTTTT. Amino acids: CASSFGTGETEKLFF.

The rearrangement uses TRBV5-1 and TRBJ2-1; 10 nucleotides align to TRBD2. This CDR3 contains 15 residues. Germline V gene data show CDR1 as SGHRS and CDR2 as YFSETQ. V gave up 1 base and J gave up 7 bases; unmatched junction bases: 5. CDR3 DNA: TGCGCCAGCAGCTTGTTTTCTAGCGGGAGAAATGAGCAGTTCTTC. Translation: CASSLFSSGRNEQFF.

The V gene is TRBV6-4, the J gene TRBJ2-5; D is perhaps TRBD2 (5 bases). Trimming took off 6 bases at V and 0 bases at J, with 14 bases between the two ends. Germline lookup yields CDR1 MRHNA and CDR2 SNTAGT. The length of the CDR3 is 15 residues. The chain's CDR3 is CASSPGLLYQETQYF. In DNA, the CDR3 is TGTGCCAGCAGCCCCGGACTGCTGTACCAAGAGACCCAGTACTTC.

The J gene is TRBJ2-6, the V gene TRBV28, with a possible D match to TRBD1 (6 bases). The CDR3 runs to 16 residues. The V and J ends lost 6 bases and 2 bases respectively, with 14 bases between them. CDR1 and CDR2 from the germline V gene are MDHEN and SYDVKM. In DNA form, the CDR3 reads TGTGCCAGCAGCCAGGAATACAGGGCTGGGGCCAACGTCCTGACTTTC. Its translation: CASSQEYRAGANVLTF.

This clone was picked up a small number of times. The genes are TRBV21-1 and TRBJ2-3; the DNA was not used to check the table's D call, TRBD1. TRBV21-1 has pseudogene status. The CDR3 is 13 residues long. The CDR3 DNA reads TGTGCCAGCAGCAAAGTCACAGGGCATACGCAGTATTTT. Protein sequence: CASSKVTGHTQYF.

CDR3 nucleotides: TGTGCCAGCAGCGTAGCCCCGGAGACCGAGCAGTACTTC. It specifies CASSVAPETEQYF. The chain recombines TRBV9 with TRBJ2-7; the D is unclear. The CDR3 spans 13 residues. V lost 0 bases and J lost 6, with 10 bases in between. CDR1 is SGDLS and CDR2 is YYNGEE in the germline V gene.

The sample holds one count of this clone. The chain joins TRBV5-6 to TRBJ2-1; possibly TRBD1 for D (5 bases). CDR3 length equals 12 residues. V was shortened by 4 bases and J by 4 bases, with 6 bases between the two germline ends. Germline V lookup: CDR1 SGHDT, CDR2 YYEEEE. CDR3: CASSQGYNEQFF. Written as DNA, the CDR3 is TGTGCCAGCAGCCAGGGATACAATGAGCAGTTCTTC.

The chain combines TRBV5-1 with TRBJ2-7; D might be TRBD1 (5 bases). Trimming took 5 bases from V and 0 from J, leaving 15 bases between them. The length of the CDR3 is 15 residues. The germline CDR1 and CDR2 sequences are SGHRS and YFSETQ. The CDR3 protein is CASRTGDSFSYEQYF. CDR3 nucleotides: TGCGCCAGCAGAACAGGTGACTCCTTCTCCTACGAGCAGTACTTC.

The chain uses TRBV5-5 and TRBJ1-3; 9 positions agree with TRBD1. The V and J ends lost 4 bases and 0 bases, in that order; junction bases with no gene match: 8. The CDR3 runs 17 residues. CDR1 is SGHKS, CDR2 YYEKEE, per germline (reference sequence). The CDR3 sequence: CASSDLRDRASGNTIYF. CDR3 coding DNA: TGTGCCAGCAGCGATCTCCGGGACAGGGCCTCTGGAAACACCATATATTTT.

The chain has TRBV4-2 and TRBJ2-7, with TRBD2 as a possible D gene (5 bases). V dropped 0 bases and J dropped 1 base, with 13 bases sitting between them. The CDR3 runs 16 residues. Germline V CDR1 and CDR2: LGHNA, YNFKEQ. In DNA form, the CDR3 reads TGTGCCAGCAGCCAAGATCTGTCTAGCTATTCCTACGAGCAGTACTTC. It yields the protein CASSQDLSSYSYEQYF.

This sequence joins TRBV5-6 and TRBJ2-3, with D maybe TRBD1 (5 bases). The CDR3 spans 13 residues. Trimming took 5 bases from V and 0 from J, leaving 7 bases between them. The germline CDR1 and CDR2 sequences are SGHDT and YYEEEE. CDR3 coding DNA: TGTGCCAGCAGTCCAGGGAGCACAGATACGCAGTATTTT. Translation gives CASSPGSTDTQYF.

The chain joins TRBV18 to TRBJ1-1, with D possibly matching TRBD1 (6 bases). The CDR3 consists of 14 residues. Looked up from germline, CDR1 is KGHSH and CDR2 is LQKENI. V lost 6 bases and J lost 1, with 12 bases in between. The CDR3 region is CASSNKGENTEAFF. Here the CDR3 DNA reads TGTGCCAGCTCCAATAAGGGGGAGAACACTGAAGCTTTCTTT.

In this sample, this clone turned up a few times. The CDR3 nucleotides are TGTGCCAGCAGCCAGGAAACCGGGACGGGAGGGTTCACTGAAGCTTTCTTT. Amino acids: CASSQETGTGGFTEAFF. The genes are TRBV4-2 and TRBJ1-1, with a possible D match to TRBD1 (5 bases). The CDR3 runs 17 residues. CDR1 and CDR2 (germline): LGHNA, YNFKEQ. The germline V and J ends were trimmed by 3 bases and 4 bases, with 21 bases remaining between them.